Sequencing of this T cell receptor (beta chain) was carried out in a study of cytomegalovirus exposure and HLA in healthy donors. The PCR was carried out with 60 Vbeta primers and 13 Jbeta primers. The repertoire was sequenced with immunoSEQ multiplex PCR; TCRdb's copy has only in-frame clones and lacks some. The sample yields about 210,000 clones, roughly 80% seen once. Study-wide results and limits: It was reported in a later analysis that an Asian-associated ancestry cluster showed fewer N-insertions than the approximately 700-donor mean. The investigators catalogued 150 or so TCR beta chains as cytomegalovirus-associated. Reportedly, cytomegalovirus status was diagnosed with high sensitivity and specificity. In a later analysis, specific HLA alleles were associated with 15,000 to 20,000 TCR beta sequences at a 0.05 false discovery rate.

This clone was seen only a few times. Its cognate antigen is unknown. The CDR3 extends over 15 amino acids. The germline V gene has CDR1 LNHDA and CDR2 SQIVND (reference sequence). Losses at the gene ends were 2 bases for V and 1 base for J; bases not matched to a gene: 4. The chain links TRBV19 to TRBJ1-2, with 7 bases that match TRBD1. Source material: PBMCs. The TCR originated in a man aged 40-49 years in good health and CMV-seropositive. The CDR3 loop reads CASSIIQGVNYGYTF. CDR3 DNA: TGTGCCAGTAGTATAATCCAGGGGGTTAACTATGGCTACACCTTC.